This T cell receptor (beta chain) is from a study of blood T cells in healthy people across ages. The length of the CDR3 is 14 residues. Germline CDR1 is SGDLS and CDR2 is YYNGEE. V lost 0 bases and J lost 4, with 9 bases in between. This clonotype was counted only a few times. With a J-beta primer mix and a sample-barcoded 5' primer, a second PCR ran about 7 to 12 cycles. From the 5' RACE reads, TCRdb called clonotypes with MiXCR, one entry per CDR3 protein. The repertoire consists of 700,000 to 900,000 distinct CDR3 sequences, with around 25% occurring once and the leading ten covering around 3%. These data are also associated with another study on T cells of mothers and their children.

The chain has TRBV9 and TRBJ2-3; D possibly uses TRBD1 or TRBD2 (5 bases each). Sequenced material: blood. This TCR came from a boy aged 5-17 years in good health. Here the CDR3 DNA reads TGTGCCAGCAGCGTAGTCGGGGCCGCAGATACGCAGTATTTT. Translating gives CASSVVGAADTQYF.